This T cell receptor (beta chain) was recovered during a study of post-analysis software for immune sequencing data. Trimming cost V 1 base and J 3 bases, with 5 bases left between them. Germline CDR1 and CDR2: KGHDR and SFDVKD. The length of the CDR3 is 13 residues. Findings of the study overall: About five TRBV segments were more frequent in patients than controls; TRBV5-6, TRBV5-1 and TRBV20-1 belonged to this group. Comparison with controls showed significantly lower normalized Chao1 diversity in multiple sclerosis patients.

TCR beta libraries were prepared from cDNA with unique molecular identifiers. TCRdb itself ran the PCR reads through MiXCR, one entry per CDR3 protein. Of 150,000 to 200,000 distinct CDR3 sequences in the sample, 35% to 40% are singletons; the top ten hold 25% to 30%. Comment on this clonotype: Its antigen is still unknown.

This sequence originates from a girl between 5 and 17 years old with multiple sclerosis. Material: blood, obtained after autologous hematopoietic stem cell transplantation. The rearrangement joins TRBV24-1 to TRBJ2-5; D ambiguous. CDR3 DNA: TGTGCCACCAGTGATTTATGGGAAGAGACCCAGTACTTC. It is translated as CATSDLWEETQYF.